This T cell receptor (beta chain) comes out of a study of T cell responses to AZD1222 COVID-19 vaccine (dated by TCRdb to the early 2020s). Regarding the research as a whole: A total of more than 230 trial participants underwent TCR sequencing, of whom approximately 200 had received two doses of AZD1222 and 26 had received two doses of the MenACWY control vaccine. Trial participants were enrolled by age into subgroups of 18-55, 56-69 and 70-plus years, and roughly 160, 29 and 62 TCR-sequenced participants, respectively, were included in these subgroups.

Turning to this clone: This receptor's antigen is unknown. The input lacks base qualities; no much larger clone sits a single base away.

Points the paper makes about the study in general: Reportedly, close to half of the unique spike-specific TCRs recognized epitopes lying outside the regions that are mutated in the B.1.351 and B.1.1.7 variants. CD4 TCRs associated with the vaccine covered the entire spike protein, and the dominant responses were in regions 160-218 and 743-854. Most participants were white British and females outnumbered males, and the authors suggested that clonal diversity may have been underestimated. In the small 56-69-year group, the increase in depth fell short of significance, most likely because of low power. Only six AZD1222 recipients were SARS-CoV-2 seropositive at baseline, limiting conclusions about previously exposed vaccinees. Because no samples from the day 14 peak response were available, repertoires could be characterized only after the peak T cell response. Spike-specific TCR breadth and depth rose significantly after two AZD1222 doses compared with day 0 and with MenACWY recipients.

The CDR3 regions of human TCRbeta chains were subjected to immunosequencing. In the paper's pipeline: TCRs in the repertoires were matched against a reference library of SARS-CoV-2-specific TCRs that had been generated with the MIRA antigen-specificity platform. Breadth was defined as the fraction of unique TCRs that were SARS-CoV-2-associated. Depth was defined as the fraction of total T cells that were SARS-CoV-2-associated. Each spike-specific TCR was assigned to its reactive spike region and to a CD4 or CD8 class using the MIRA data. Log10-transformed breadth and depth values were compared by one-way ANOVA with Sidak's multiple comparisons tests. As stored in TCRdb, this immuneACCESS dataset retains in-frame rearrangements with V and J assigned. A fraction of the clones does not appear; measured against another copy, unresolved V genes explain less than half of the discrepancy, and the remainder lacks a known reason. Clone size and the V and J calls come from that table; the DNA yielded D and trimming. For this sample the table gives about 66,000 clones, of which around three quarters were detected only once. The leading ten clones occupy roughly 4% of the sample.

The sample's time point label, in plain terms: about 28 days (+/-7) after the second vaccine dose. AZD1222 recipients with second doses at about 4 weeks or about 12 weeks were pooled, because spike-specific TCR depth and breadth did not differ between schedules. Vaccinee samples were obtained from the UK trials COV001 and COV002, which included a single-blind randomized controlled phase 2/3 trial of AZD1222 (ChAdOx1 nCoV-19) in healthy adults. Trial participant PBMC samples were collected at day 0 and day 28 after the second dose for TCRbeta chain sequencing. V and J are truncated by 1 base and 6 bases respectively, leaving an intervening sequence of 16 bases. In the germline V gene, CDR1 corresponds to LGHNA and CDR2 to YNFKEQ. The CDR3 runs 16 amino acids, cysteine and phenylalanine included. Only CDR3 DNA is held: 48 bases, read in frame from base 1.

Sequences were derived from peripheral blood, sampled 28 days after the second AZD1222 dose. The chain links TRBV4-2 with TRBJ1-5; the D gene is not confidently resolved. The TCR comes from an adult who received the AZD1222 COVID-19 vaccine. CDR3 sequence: CASSQVSGYDGQPQHF. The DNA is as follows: TGTGCCAGCAGCCAAGTTTCGGGGTATGACGGTCAGCCCCAGCATTTT.